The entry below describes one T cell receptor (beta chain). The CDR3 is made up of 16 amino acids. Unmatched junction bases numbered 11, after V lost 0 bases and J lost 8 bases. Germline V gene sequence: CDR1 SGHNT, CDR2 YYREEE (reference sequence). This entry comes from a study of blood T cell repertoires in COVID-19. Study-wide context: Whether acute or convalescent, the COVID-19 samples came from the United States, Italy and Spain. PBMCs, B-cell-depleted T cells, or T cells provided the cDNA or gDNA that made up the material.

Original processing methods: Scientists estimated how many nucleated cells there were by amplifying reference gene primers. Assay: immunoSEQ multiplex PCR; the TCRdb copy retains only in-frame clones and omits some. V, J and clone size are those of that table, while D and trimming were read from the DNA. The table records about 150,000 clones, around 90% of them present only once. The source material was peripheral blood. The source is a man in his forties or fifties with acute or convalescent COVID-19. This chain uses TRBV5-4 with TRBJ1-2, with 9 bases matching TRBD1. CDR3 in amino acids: CASSLVGQGPARGYTF. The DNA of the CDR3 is TGTGCCAGCAGCTTGGTGGGACAGGGACCAGCGCGGGGCTACACCTTC.